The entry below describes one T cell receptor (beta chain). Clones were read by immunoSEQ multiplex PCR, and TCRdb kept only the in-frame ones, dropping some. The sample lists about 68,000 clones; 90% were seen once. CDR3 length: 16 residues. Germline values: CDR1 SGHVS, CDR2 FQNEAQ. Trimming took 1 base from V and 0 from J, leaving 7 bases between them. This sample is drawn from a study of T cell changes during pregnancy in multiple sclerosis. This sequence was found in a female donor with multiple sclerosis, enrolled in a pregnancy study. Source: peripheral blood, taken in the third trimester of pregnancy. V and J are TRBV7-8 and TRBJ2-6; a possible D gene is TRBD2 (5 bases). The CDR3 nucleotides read TGTGCCAGCAGCTTAGTGAGGGCCTCTGGGGCCAACGTCCTGACTTTC. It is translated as CASSLVRASGANVLTF. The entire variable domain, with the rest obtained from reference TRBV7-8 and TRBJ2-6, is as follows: GAGVSQSPRYKVAKRGQDVALRCDPISGHVSLFWYQQALGQGPEFLTYFQNEAQLDKSGLPSDRFFAERPEGSVSTLKIQRTQQEDSAVYLCASSLVRASGANVLTFGAGSRLTVL.